This entry describes one T cell receptor (beta chain). Its target is unknown. The data stem from a study of T cell responses to AZD1222 COVID-19 vaccine. Clones were sequenced by immunoSEQ multiplex PCR, and TCRdb holds only the in-frame ones, with some missing. The sample carries some 150,000 clones, roughly 90% recorded once. The study, taken as a whole, reports: Seropositive at baseline were only a handful of AZD1222 recipients. Repertoires were collected only later (after the peak T cell response had occurred). Spike-specific TCR breadth and depth rose after two AZD1222 doses.

This sample comprised peripheral blood, obtained 28 days after the second AZD1222 dose. This clonotype originated in an adult who received the AZD1222 COVID-19 vaccine.

In nucleotides, the CDR3 is TGTGCCAGCAGCCAACATACTAGCGGGAGTGTTACAGATACGCAGTATTTT. Translation gives CASSQHTSGSVTDTQYF. This chain links TRBV3-1 (or the pseudogene TRBV3-2) with TRBJ2-3; 11 nucleotides line up with TRBD2. The CDR3 is made up of 17 amino acids. The junction had 7 bases not matched to a gene; V was cut back by 2 bases and J by 3 bases. CDR1 is LGHDT and CDR2 is YNNKEL in the germline V gene (reference sequence).